Presented here are 26 T cell receptor beta chains from one specimen sequenced in a study of T cell changes during pregnancy in multiple sclerosis. Only in-frame clones appear in the TCRdb table, and some are missing; sequencing was by immunoSEQ multiplex PCR. The repertoire holds tens of thousands of clones, 92% seen once, with less than 2.5% in the top ten. Sequenced here: peripheral blood, sampled before pregnancy. These receptors came from a female donor with multiple sclerosis, enrolled in a pregnancy study.

The J gene is TRBJ1-4, the V gene TRBV11-2, with D possibly matching TRBD1 (5 bases). Germline V lookup: CDR1 SGHAT, CDR2 FQNNGV. The CDR3 contains 15 residues. V gave up 3 bases and J gave up 4 bases, with 12 bases separating them. The CDR3 nucleotides read TGTGCCAGCAGCTTTACAGGTTCTGGTAATGAAAAACTGTTTTTT. This encodes CASSFTGSGNEKLFF.

The chain combines TRBV4-1 with TRBJ2-7; D perhaps matches TRBD2 (6 bases). Trimming pared 0 bases from V and 5 bases from J, leaving 23 bases between. Germline V gene data show CDR1 as MGHRA and CDR2 as YSYEKL. This CDR3 region has 18 residues. CDR3 residues: CASSQEGLVPGRFDEQYF. The CDR3 coding sequence is TGCGCCAGCAGCCAAGAGGGTCTGGTTCCAGGGAGGTTCGACGAGCAGTACTTC.

This sequence joins TRBV11-2 and TRBJ1-1, with D possibly TRBD1 on 5 matching bases. Looked up from germline, CDR1 is SGHAT and CDR2 is FQNNGV. The ends were cut back, 5 bases at V and 1 base at J, with 8 bases in the middle. The CDR3 sequence is 13 residues long. CDR3 nucleotides: TGTGCCAGCAGCCGAACAGGGAACACTGAAGCTTTCTTT. Amino acid sequence: CASSRTGNTEAFF.

The chain couples TRBV27 to TRBJ2-3; TRBD2 matches 9 bases. J was trimmed by 4 bases and V by 2 bases; bases with no gene match: 4. The CDR3 is 15 amino acids. Germline CDR1 reads MNHEY; CDR2 reads SMNVEV (reference sequence). This CDR3 is CASSLLGLAPDTQYF. The CDR3, as DNA: TGTGCCAGCAGTTTACTGGGACTAGCCCCAGATACGCAGTATTTT.

The rearrangement joins TRBV5-1 to TRBJ1-4, with D possibly TRBD1 on 5 matching bases. This CDR3 is built from 16 residues. The germline CDR1 and CDR2 sequences are SGHRS and YFSETQ. The V end was cut by 4 bases, the J end by 1 base, with 14 bases between. The chain's CDR3 is CASSMDSGGTNEKLFF. The DNA of the CDR3 is TGCGCCAGCAGCATGGATTCGGGGGGAACTAATGAAAAACTGTTTTTT.

The chain is built from TRBV28 and TRBJ2-7; 13 positions agree with TRBD2. The V segment lost 1 base and the J segment 3 bases; nucleotides outside the gene matches: 6. The length of the CDR3 is 17 residues. From germline, CDR1 is MDHEN and CDR2 SYDVKM. The CDR3 sequence is CASSLYGLAGDFYEQYF. CDR3 nucleotides: TGTGCCAGCAGTTTATACGGACTAGCGGGAGATTTCTACGAGCAGTACTTC.

This chain's CDR3 is CATSETSRPYEQYF. The CDR3 coding sequence is TGTGCCACCAGCGAGACTAGTAGACCCTACGAGCAGTACTTC. This sequence joins TRBV15 and TRBJ2-7; the D gene is possibly TRBD2 (6 bases). This CDR3 is built from 14 residues. The ends were cut back, 5 bases at V and 2 bases at J, with 13 bases in the middle. CDR1 and CDR2 (germline): LNHNV, YYDKDF (reference sequence). The full variable domain, completed using reference TRBV15 and TRBJ2-7, is DAMVIQNPRYQVTQFGKPVTLSCSQTLNHNVMYWYQQKSSQAPKLLFHYYDKDFNNEADTPDNFQSRRPNTSFCFLDIRSPGLGDTAMYLCATSETSRPYEQYFGPGTRLTVT.

The chain is built from TRBV7-9 and TRBJ2-1; 9 positions match TRBD2. Germline V gives CDR1 SEHNR, CDR2 FQNEAQ (reference sequence). Trimming removed 4 bases from V and 2 bases from J; junction bases left unmatched: 3. The CDR3 runs to 15 residues. The CDR3 loop reads CASSSLAGPYNEQFF. The CDR3 region has the DNA TGTGCCAGCAGCTCCCTAGCGGGACCCTACAATGAGCAGTTCTTC.

The chain joins TRBV6-5 to TRBJ2-2, with D possibly TRBD2 on 6 matching bases. The CDR3 sequence is 13 residues long. Looked up from germline, CDR1 is MNHEY and CDR2 is SVGAGI. Trimming removed 4 bases from V and 4 bases from J, with 7 bases in between. CDR3 protein: CASSFSGTGELFF. The CDR3 coding sequence is TGTGCCAGCAGTTTTAGCGGCACCGGGGAGCTGTTTTTT.

The chain employs TRBV29-1 and TRBJ2-7, with D perhaps TRBD1 (6 bases). The CDR3 has 12 residues. In germline, CDR1 is SQVTM, CDR2 ANQGSEA. V dropped 5 bases and J dropped 4 bases, with 12 bases sitting between them. CDR3 protein: CSVMTGPYEQYF. The CDR3 DNA is TGCAGCGTTATGACAGGTCCTTACGAGCAGTACTTC.

The chain has TRBV2 and TRBJ2-3, with 9 bases matching TRBD2. J lost 0 bases, V lost 7 bases, and 8 bases had no gene match. Germline CDR1 and CDR2: SNHLY and FYNNEI. The CDR3 is 16 amino acids. The CDR3 DNA follows: TGTGCCAGCATGCCGACTAGCGGAGTTAGCACAGATACGCAGTATTTT. It codes for CASMPTSGVSTDTQYF. Supplemented by reference TRBV2 and TRBJ2-3, the full variable domain reads EPEVTQTPSHQVTQMGQEVILRCVPISNHLYFYWYRQILGQKVEFLVSFYNNEISEKSEIFDDQFSVERPDGSNFTLKIRSTKLEDSAMYFCASMPTSGVSTDTQYFGPGTRLTVL.

The V and J genes are TRBV19 and TRBJ1-2; D is ambiguous. The V gene's germline CDR1 is LNHDA and CDR2 SQIVND (reference sequence). The CDR3 length is 14 residues. V lost 4 bases and J 5 bases, leaving 14 bases between the germline ends. DNA for the CDR3: TGTGCCAGTAGTAGTACCGTACCAACTTATGGCTACACCTTC. Translated: CASSSTVPTYGYTF.

This chain uses TRBV30 with TRBJ2-1, with D perhaps matching TRBD1 (5 bases). V lost 5 bases, J lost 8 bases, and 10 bases lay in between. The CDR3 is 11 residues long. Germline V gene data show CDR1 as GTSNPN and CDR2 as SVGIG (reference sequence). CDR3 in DNA: TGTGCCTGGGCAGGGTCGGATGAGCAGTTCTTC. Translated: CAWAGSDEQFF.

The CDR3, as DNA: TGTGCCAGCTCACCCTATTACGACAGGGAAGGCGGGGAGCTGTTTTTT. Encoded protein: CASSPYYDREGGELFF. The rearrangement links TRBV18 to TRBJ2-2; 7 bases match TRBD1. Germline V gene lookup returns CDR1 KGHSH and CDR2 LQKENI. The CDR3 loop spans 16 amino acids. The V segment lost 3 bases and the J segment 7 bases; nucleotides outside the gene matches: 11.

V and J are TRBV5-6 and TRBJ2-2, with 7 bases that match TRBD1. The V and J ends lost 0 bases and 4 bases, in that order; junction bases with no gene match: 6. This CDR3 is built from 16 residues. Germline V CDR1 and CDR2: SGHDT, YYEEEE. The DNA for the CDR3 is TGTGCCAGCAGCTTGGGTCAGGGGGTCGGCACCGGGGAGCTGTTTTTT. This sequence encodes CASSLGQGVGTGELFF.

The chain's CDR3 is CASSEYAGGSYEQYF. The CDR3 DNA follows: TGTGCCAGCAGCGAATACGCAGGGGGCTCGTACGAGCAGTACTTC. This chain uses TRBV7-3 with TRBJ2-7; 8 positions match TRBD1. Germline lookup yields CDR1 SGHTA and CDR2 FQGTGA. Trimming cost V 5 bases and J 4 bases; bases outside gene matches: 10. This CDR3 region has 15 residues.

The rearrangement links TRBV7-9 to TRBJ2-1, with 9 bases fitting TRBD2. Looked up from germline, CDR1 is SEHNR and CDR2 is FQNEAQ (reference sequence). CDR3 size: 17 residues. Trimming removed 3 bases from V and 7 bases from J; junction bases left unmatched: 13. CDR3 sequence: CASSFLFEREAGNEQFF. The CDR3 DNA reads as TGTGCCAGCAGCTTCCTTTTTGAGCGGGAGGCCGGGAATGAGCAGTTCTTC.

The chain recombines TRBV5-6 with TRBJ1-2; D not certain. V dropped 0 bases and J dropped 3 bases, with 12 bases sitting between them. This CDR3 has 15 amino acids. Per germline, CDR1 SGHDT and CDR2 YYEEEE. The CDR3 is CASSLEREGDYGYTF. For the CDR3, the DNA is TGTGCCAGCAGCTTGGAACGGGAGGGAGACTATGGCTACACCTTC. The entire variable domain, with the rest obtained from reference TRBV5-6 and TRBJ1-2, is as follows: DAGVTQSPTHLIKTRGQQVTLRCSPKSGHDTVSWYQQALGQGPQFIFQYYEEEERQRGNFPDRFSGHQFPNYSSELNVNALLLGDSALYLCASSLEREGDYGYTFGSGTRLTVV.

This rearrangement joins TRBV29-1 to TRBJ2-3; D is unresolved. Germline V gene data show CDR1 as SQVTM and CDR2 as ANQGSEA. CDR3 length: 16 residues. The V end lost 0 bases, the J end lost 3 bases, and 16 bases lay between the germline ends. The CDR3 loop is CSVEDPDPSTTDTQYF. CDR3 nucleotides: TGCAGCGTTGAAGATCCTGATCCAAGCACGACAGATACGCAGTATTTT.

This clone was counted between two and nine times. The chain carries TRBV2 and TRBJ1-2, with D possibly being TRBD1 (6 bases). The CDR3 loop spans 15 amino acids. Between the trimmed V and J ends, which lost 0 bases and 4 bases, there was a span of 12 bases. Per the germline V gene, CDR1 is SNHLY and CDR2 is FYNNEI. The CDR3, as DNA: TGTGCCAGCAGTGAAGCTTGGGGGCTCGGCTATGGCTACACCTTC. Its protein is CASSEAWGLGYGYTF. The variable domain in full, completed from reference TRBV2 and TRBJ1-2, reads EPEVTQTPSHQVTQMGQEVILRCVPISNHLYFYWYRQILGQKVEFLVSFYNNEISEKSEIFDDQFSVERPDGSNFTLKIRSTKLEDSAMYFCASSEAWGLGYGYTFGSGTRLTVV.

This chain links TRBV29-1 with TRBJ2-1, with D maybe TRBD2 (7 bases). V shed 8 bases and J shed 9 bases, with 23 bases lying between them. This CDR3 is built from 14 residues. CDR1 and CDR2 (germline): SQVTM, ANQGSEA. The CDR3: CSLRGRKGEPEQFF. The CDR3 DNA reads as TGCAGCTTGCGGGGGCGAAAAGGGGAGCCTGAGCAGTTCTTC.

CDR3 amino acids: CASSQDLAGGYNEQFF. CDR3 coding DNA: TGCGCCAGCAGCCAAGACCTAGCGGGGGGGTACAATGAGCAGTTCTTC. The V call is TRBV4-3, the J call TRBJ2-1, with 12 bases lining up with TRBD2. J was trimmed by 4 bases and V by 0 bases; bases with no gene match: 1. The germline V gene encodes CDR1 LGHNA and CDR2 YSLEER. The length of the CDR3 is 16 residues.

The V and J genes are TRBV11-2 and TRBJ2-7; D unclear. CDR3 length equals 12 residues. V gave up 5 bases and J gave up 4 bases, with 9 bases separating them. The germline V gene encodes CDR1 SGHAT and CDR2 FQNNGV. The CDR3 nucleotides are TGTGCCAGCAGCCTAACAGATTACGAGCAGTACTTC. It yields the protein CASSLTDYEQYF.

The CDR3 region has the DNA TGTGCCAGCAGTGGGACACTTTCTAATGAAAAACTGTTTTTT. The encoded protein is CASSGTLSNEKLFF. The chain links TRBV25-1 to TRBJ1-4, with TRBD1 as a possible D gene (5 bases). This CDR3 has 14 amino acids. Trimming shortened V by 4 bases and J by 3 bases, and 9 bases separated the two germline ends. Per the germline V gene, CDR1 is MGHDK and CDR2 is SYGVNS. Drawing the rest from reference TRBV25-1 and TRBJ1-4, the complete variable domain is EADIYQTPRYLVIGTGKKITLECSQTMGHDKMYWYQQDPGMELHLIHYSYGVNSTEKGDLSSESTVSRIRTEHFPLTLESARPSHTSQYLCASSGTLSNEKLFFGSGTQLSVL.

The CDR3 DNA reads as TGTGCCAGTAGTATAAGGGGTAGTCCGACCAACTATGGCTACACCTTC. This sequence encodes CASSIRGSPTNYGYTF. V gene TRBV19 combines with J gene TRBJ1-2; D perhaps matches TRBD1 (5 bases). This CDR3 has 16 amino acids. The V end lost 2 bases, the J end lost 2 bases, and 15 bases lay between the germline ends. Germline V gene sequence: CDR1 LNHDA, CDR2 SQIVND (reference sequence).

This chain uses TRBV29-1 with TRBJ2-7, with unresolved D. Germline V gene sequence: CDR1 SQVTM, CDR2 ANQGSEA. The germline V and J ends were trimmed by 5 bases and 5 bases, with 13 bases remaining between them. The CDR3 spans 12 residues. As DNA, the CDR3 is TGCAGCGTTCTGGCATCTGCCCACGAGCAGTACTTC. Its translation: CSVLASAHEQYF.